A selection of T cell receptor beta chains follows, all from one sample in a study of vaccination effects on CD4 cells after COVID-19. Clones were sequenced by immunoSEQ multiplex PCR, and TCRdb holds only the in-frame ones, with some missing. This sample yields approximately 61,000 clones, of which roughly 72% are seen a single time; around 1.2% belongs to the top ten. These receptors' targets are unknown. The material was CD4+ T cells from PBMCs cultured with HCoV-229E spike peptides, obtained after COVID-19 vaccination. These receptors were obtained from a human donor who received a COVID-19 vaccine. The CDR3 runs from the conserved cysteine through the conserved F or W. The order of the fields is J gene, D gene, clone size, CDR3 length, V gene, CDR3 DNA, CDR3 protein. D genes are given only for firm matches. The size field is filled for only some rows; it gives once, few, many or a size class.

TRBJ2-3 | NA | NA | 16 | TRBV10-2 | TGCGCCAGCAGTCCCCGAGACTGGACAAGCACAGATACGCAGTATTTT | CASSPRDWTSTDTQYF
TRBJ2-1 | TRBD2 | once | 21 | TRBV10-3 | TGTGCCATCAGTGATTCCCCTGGCTCAAGGGGAGTTAGCGGGGGGTCGGTTGAGCAGTTCTTC | CAISDSPGSRGVSGGSVEQFF
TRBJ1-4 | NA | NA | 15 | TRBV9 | TGTGCCAGCAGCCCTACCGACAGGCATAATGAAAAACTGTTTTTT | CASSPTDRHNEKLFF
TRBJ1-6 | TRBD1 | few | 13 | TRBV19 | TGTGCCACTGCCAGGGGGCCCAATTCACCCCTCCACTTT | CATARGPNSPLHF
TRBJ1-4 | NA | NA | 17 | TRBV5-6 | TGTGCCAGCAGCTTGGCGTTCCGGGATGCAACTAATGAAAAACTGTTTTTT | CASSLAFRDATNEKLFF
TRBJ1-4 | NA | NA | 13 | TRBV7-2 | TGTGCCAGCAGCTCCGGCAGCGAGGAAAAACTGTTTTTT | CASSSGSEEKLFF
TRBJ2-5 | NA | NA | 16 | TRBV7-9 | TGTGCCAGCAGCTTAGCGTGGCAGGGGGGACGTGAGACCCAGTACTTC | CASSLAWQGGRETQYF
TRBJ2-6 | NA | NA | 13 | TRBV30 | TGTGCCTGGAGGATCTCTGGGGCCAACGTCCTGACTTTC | CAWRISGANVLTF
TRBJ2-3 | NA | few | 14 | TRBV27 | TGTGCCAGCAGTTTGGTGGCAGCAACAGATACGCAGTATTTT | CASSLVAATDTQYF
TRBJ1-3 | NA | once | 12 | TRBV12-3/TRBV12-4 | TGTGCCAGCAGTTTAGGGACGAACACCATATATTTT | CASSLGTNTIYF
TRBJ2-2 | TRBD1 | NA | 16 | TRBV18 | TGTGCCAGCTCACCACCAACAGGGGGTAACACCGGGGAGCTGTTTTTT | CASSPPTGGNTGELFF
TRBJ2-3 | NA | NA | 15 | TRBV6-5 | TGTGCCAGCAGGCCCCTAGGGGGAGGGAAAGATACGCAGTATTTT | CASRPLGGGKDTQYF
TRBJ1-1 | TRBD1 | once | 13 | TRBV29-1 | TGCAGCGGGGCGCAGGGGGCGTTATCTGTAGCTTTCTTT | CSGAQGALSVAFF
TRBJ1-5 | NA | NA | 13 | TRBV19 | TGTGCCAGTAGTATGGTTGGGGCTCAGCCCCAGCATTTT | CASSMVGAQPQHF
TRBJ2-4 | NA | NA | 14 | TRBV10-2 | TGCGCCAGCAGTGAGTCGGGCAGAAGAAACATTCAGTACTTC | CASSESGRRNIQYF
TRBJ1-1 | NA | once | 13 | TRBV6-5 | TGTGCCAGCAGTTTCCGGGGCCACACTGAAGCTTTCTTT | CASSFRGHTEAFF
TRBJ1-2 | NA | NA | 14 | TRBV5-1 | TGCGCCAGCAGCTTTGACATATCTAACTATGGCTACACCTTC | CASSFDISNYGYTF
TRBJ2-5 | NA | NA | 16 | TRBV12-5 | TGTGCTAGTGGTTTGGTACTCTGGGGATCCCAAGAGACCCAGTACTTC | CASGLVLWGSQETQYF
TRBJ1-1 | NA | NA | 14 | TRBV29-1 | TGCAGCGCACGACAGATAAATATGAACACTGAAGCTTTCTTT | CSARQINMNTEAFF
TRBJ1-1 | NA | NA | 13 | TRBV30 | TGTGCCTGGAGTAGGACAGTGAACACTGAAGCTTTCTTT | CAWSRTVNTEAFF
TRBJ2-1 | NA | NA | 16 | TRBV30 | TGTGCCTGGAGTCACCAAGCTGCGAACAGACAATATGAGCAGTTCTTC | CAWSHQAANRQYEQFF
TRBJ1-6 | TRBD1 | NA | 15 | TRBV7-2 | TGTGCCAGCAGCTTGACAGGGGGTTTCATCTCACCCCTCCACTTT | CASSLTGGFISPLHF
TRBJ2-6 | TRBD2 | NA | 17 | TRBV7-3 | TGTGCCAGCAGCAAAACTAGCGGGGGGGCTGGGGCCAACGTCCTGACTTTC | CASSKTSGGAGANVLTF
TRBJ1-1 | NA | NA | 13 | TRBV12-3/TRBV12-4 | TGTGCCAGCAGTTTAGGACGTAACGCTGAAGCTTTCTTT | CASSLGRNAEAFF
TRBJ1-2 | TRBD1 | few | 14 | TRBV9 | TGTGCCAGCAGCCCAGGGGGGCCTCCTGGGGGCTACACCTTC | CASSPGGPPGGYTF
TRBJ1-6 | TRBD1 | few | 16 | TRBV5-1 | TGCGCCAGCAGCTTGGCCCCTCGGACAGGGGCTTCACCCCTCCACTTT | CASSLAPRTGASPLHF
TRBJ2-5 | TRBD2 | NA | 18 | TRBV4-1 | TGCGCCAGCAGCCAAGATAGTCTAGCGGGGGGGCCCGGAGAGACCCAGTACTTC | CASSQDSLAGGPGETQYF
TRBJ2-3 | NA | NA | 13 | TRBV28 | TGTGCCAGCCGGCAGGGAGGCACAGATACGCAGTATTTT | CASRQGGTDTQYF
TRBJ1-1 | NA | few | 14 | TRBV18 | TGTGCCAGCTCACCAGGGAACTTGAACACTGAAGCTTTCTTT | CASSPGNLNTEAFF
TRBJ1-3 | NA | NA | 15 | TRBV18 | TGTGCCAGCTCACCACTAGGAAGCTCTGGAAACACCATATATTTT | CASSPLGSSGNTIYF
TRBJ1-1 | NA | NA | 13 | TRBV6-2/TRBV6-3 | TGTGCCAGCAGTTACGATGGGAACACTGAAGCTTTCTTT | CASSYDGNTEAFF
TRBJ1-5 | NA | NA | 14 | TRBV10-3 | TGTGCCATCAGTGACGTCGGGGTCAGTCAGCCCCAGCATTTT | CAISDVGVSQPQHF
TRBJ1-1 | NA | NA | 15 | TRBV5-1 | TGCGCCAGCAGCTTTACCGGGACACGGAACACTGAAGCTTTCTTT | CASSFTGTRNTEAFF
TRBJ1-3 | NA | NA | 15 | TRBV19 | TGTGCCAGTAGTATAGAGAACAGCTCTGGAAACACCATATATTTT | CASSIENSSGNTIYF
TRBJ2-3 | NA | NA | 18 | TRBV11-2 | TGTGCCAGCAGCTTGGGCCGGGGTAGGGGGGCTAGCACAGATACGCAGTATTTT | CASSLGRGRGASTDTQYF
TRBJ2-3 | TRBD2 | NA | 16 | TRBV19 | TGTGCCAGTAGTATTGTAGCGGGGGGTATCACAGATACGCAGTATTTT | CASSIVAGGITDTQYF
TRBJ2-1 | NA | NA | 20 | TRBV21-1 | TGTGCCAGCAGAACGCTTGGATTAGGGGGGGGGCCGAGCTCCTACAATGAGCAGTTCTTC | CASRTLGLGGGPSSYNEQFF
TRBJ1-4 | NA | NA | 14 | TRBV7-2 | TGTGCCAGCAGCTTAGCAGGGGCTGGTGAAAAACTGTTTTTT | CASSLAGAGEKLFF
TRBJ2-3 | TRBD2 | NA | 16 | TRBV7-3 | TGTGCCAGCAGCTTAGCGGGCGGGGGGGGATCAGATACGCAGTATTTT | CASSLAGGGGSDTQYF
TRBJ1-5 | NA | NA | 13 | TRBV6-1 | TGTGCCAGCAGTGAAACCTTTAATCAGCCCCAGCATTTT | CASSETFNQPQHF
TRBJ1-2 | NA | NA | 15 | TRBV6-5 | TGTGCCAGCAGTTACACAATGGGAGCTAACTATGGCTACACCTTC | CASSYTMGANYGYTF
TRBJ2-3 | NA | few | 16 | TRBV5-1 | TGCGCCAGCAGCCTGGAGGGCGGCCTCACCACAGATACGCAGTATTTT | CASSLEGGLTTDTQYF
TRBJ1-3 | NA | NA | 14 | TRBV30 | TGTGCCTGGAGTGCAGGGACTTCTGGAAACACCATATATTTT | CAWSAGTSGNTIYF